The present T cell receptor (beta chain) was sequenced within a study of OX40 agonist ivuxolimab in advanced cancers. Whole-study context: Melanoma, hepatocellular carcinoma, head and neck or renal cell cancer occurred in dose-escalation patients.

Profiling relied on immunoSEQ multiplex PCR, and the TCRdb table lists in-frame clones only, not all of them. The table includes around 64,000 clones, 87% detected once. The germline V gene encodes CDR1 SGHDN and CDR2 FVKESK. V was cut by 1 base and J by 1 base, with 10 bases left in between. CDR3 length: 16 amino acids. In the case of this clone: The antigen is not known.

Study-level results: Clonal expansion was among the lowest in partial responders at 0.1-3.0 mg/kg, especially CD8+.

The source was CD4+ or CD8+ T cells sorted from blood, collected in a trial of the OX40 agonist ivuxolimab. This clonotype originated in an adult with an advanced solid tumor such as melanoma, head and neck, liver or kidney cancer. The chain couples TRBV14 to TRBJ2-2; D remains unclear. CDR3 in amino acids: CASSQGTTRNTGELFF. The CDR3 coding sequence is TGTGCCAGCAGCCAAGGAACCACCCGGAACACCGGGGAGCTGTTTTTT.